The 32 T cell receptor beta chains listed next were all sequenced from one sample in a study of blood T cells in healthy people across ages. Together with a sample-barcoded 5' primer, a J-beta primer mix was included in a second PCR lasting roughly 6 to 12 cycles. MiXCR was run by TCRdb on the 5' RACE reads, yielding one entry per CDR3 protein. This sample has 350,000 to 450,000 distinct CDR3 sequences, with over 45% found just once. Sequenced: blood. These receptor sequences come from a man in his 60s in good health.

This clonotype was seen once. The V and J genes are TRBV30 and TRBJ2-5, with 9 bases identical to TRBD2. The last part of the DNA fits TRBJ2-7 better; the J call may be wrong. Germline CDR1 and CDR2: GTSNPN and SVGIG (reference sequence). The CDR3 is 13 residues long. In nucleotides, the CDR3 is TGTGCCTGGAGCAAGGGACTAGCCCACGAGCAGTACTTC. This translates into CAWSKGLAHEQYF.

This clonotype was detected ten times or more. This chain connects TRBV20-1 to TRBJ2-1, with D hard to call. The CDR3 length is 12 residues. The V end lost 1 base, the J end lost 7 bases, and 8 bases lay between the germline ends. Germline CDR1 and CDR2: DFQATT and SNEGSKA (reference sequence). The CDR3 protein is CSARGPGNEQFF. As DNA, the CDR3 is TGCAGTGCTAGAGGGCCCGGGAATGAGCAGTTCTTC.

This clonotype was observed a few times. V gene TRBV3-1 combines with J gene TRBJ2-2, with D hard to call. This CDR3 comprises 12 residues. The V end lost 4 bases, the J end lost 6 bases, and 6 bases lay between the germline ends. In germline, CDR1 is LGHDT, CDR2 YNNKEL (reference sequence). In DNA, the CDR3 is TGTGCCAGCAGCCTTGTAGCCGGGGAGCTGTTTTTT. This gives the protein CASSLVAGELFF.

In this sample, this clonotype turned up a few times. The genes are TRBV5-6 and TRBJ1-5, with D maybe TRBD1 (5 bases). Germline V gene lookup returns CDR1 SGHDT and CDR2 YYEEEE. This CDR3 is 14 amino acids long. Trimming took 4 bases from V and 6 from J, leaving 14 bases between them. The CDR3 region is CASSGRGGSQPQHF. Written as DNA, the CDR3 is TGTGCCAGCAGCGGTCGGGGGGGGAGTCAGCCCCAGCATTTT. The variable domain in full, completed from reference TRBV5-6 and TRBJ1-5, reads DAGVTQSPTHLIKTRGQQVTLRCSPKSGHDTVSWYQQALGQGPQFIFQYYEEEERQRGNFPDRFSGHQFPNYSSELNVNALLLGDSALYLCASSGRGGSQPQHFGDGTRLSIL.

The chain recombines TRBV20-1 with TRBJ1-2; 8 nucleotides match TRBD1. J gave up 6 bases and V 5 bases, and 11 bases lay outside the gene matches. CDR1 and CDR2 from the germline V gene are DFQATT and SNEGSKA (reference sequence). The CDR3 consists of 14 residues. CDR3 sequence (DNA): TGCAGTGCTTTCCCGACAGGGGCGAAAGATGGCTACACCTTC. It encodes CSAFPTGAKDGYTF.

A remark on this clonotype: This may come from a read error, since a much larger clone is one base off. The chain combines TRBV18 with TRBJ2-5; 13 bases align to TRBD2. Germline CDR1 reads KGHSH; CDR2 reads LQKENI. CDR3 length: 16 amino acids. The trim removed 3 bases at V and 11 bases at J, leaving 12 bases unmatched. CDR3: CASSPRTSGRGNEQYF. The CDR3 DNA reads as TGTGCCAGCTCACCTAGAACTAGCGGGAGGGGCAATGAGCAGTACTTC.

This clonotype was seen a few times. V is TRBV7-9 and J is TRBJ2-1; a possible D gene is TRBD2 (6 bases). CDR3 length: 14 residues. Looked up from germline, CDR1 is SEHNR and CDR2 is FQNEAQ (reference sequence). V was trimmed by 5 bases and J by 4 bases, leaving 12 bases between them. CDR3 region: CASSTLAGYNEQFF. The DNA for the CDR3 is TGTGCCAGCAGCACACTAGCCGGGTACAATGAGCAGTTCTTC.

This clonotype was seen once. With a much larger clone just one base away, this may be a read error. This rearrangement joins TRBV11-1 to TRBJ2-3, with D tentatively TRBD1 or TRBD2 (6 bases each). CDR3 size: 14 residues. Germline lookup yields CDR1 SGHAT and CDR2 FQDESV (reference sequence). The CDR3 spells CANSLGGRTDTQYF. CDR3 bases: TGTGCCAACAGCTTAGGGGGGAGGACAGATACGCAGTATTTT.

This sequence joins TRBV24-1 and TRBJ2-3; 7 nucleotides align to TRBD2. After removal of 2 bases from V and 5 bases from J, the junction contained 9 bases not matched to a gene. Looked up from germline, CDR1 is KGHDR and CDR2 is SFDVKD. The CDR3 consists of 16 residues. CDR3 in amino acids: CATSDSGREGKDTQYF. The DNA of the CDR3 is TGTGCCACCAGTGATTCCGGCAGGGAGGGTAAAGATACGCAGTATTTT.

Ten or more counts support this clonotype. This chain's CDR3 is CASSPRRSQGADEQFF. The CDR3 DNA is TGTGCCAGCTCACCTCGTCGTTCACAGGGGGCCGATGAGCAGTTCTTC. The chain joins TRBV18 to TRBJ2-1; 9 bases are shared with TRBD1. Germline trimming cut 3 bases from V and 8 bases from J; bases unmatched to any gene: 11. Germline CDR1 is KGHSH and CDR2 is LQKENI. The CDR3 runs to 16 residues.

The chain recombines TRBV29-1 with TRBJ1-2; weak D call: TRBD1 (6 bases). The CDR3 length is 13 residues. CDR1 SQVTM and CDR2 ANQGSEA come from the germline V gene. Trimming cost V 5 bases and J 7 bases, with 17 bases left between them. CDR3 sequence reads: CSVLMRGGAGYTF. DNA of the CDR3: TGCAGCGTTTTGATGAGAGGGGGTGCTGGCTACACCTTC.

CDR3 coding DNA: TGTGCCAGCAGCTTACAAACCCGGTTCACCGGGGAGCTGTTTTTT. Translating it yields CASSLQTRFTGELFF. The rearrangement links TRBV7-2 to TRBJ2-2; no definite D call. Germline-derived CDR1 and CDR2 are SGHTA and FQGNSA. CDR3 length: 15 residues. V lost 2 bases to trimming and J lost 4 bases, with 11 bases between them.

The chain couples TRBV20-1 to TRBJ2-1; TRBD2 agrees at 9 bases. There are 19 residues in the CDR3. Germline V gives CDR1 DFQATT, CDR2 SNEGSKA (reference sequence). Trimming cost V 3 bases and J 6 bases; bases outside gene matches: 21. CDR3 region: CSASGFGLAGFSRSNEQFF. CDR3 DNA: TGCAGTGCTAGTGGTTTCGGCCTAGCGGGATTCTCCCGCAGCAATGAGCAGTTCTTC.

This CDR3 reads CASSEALGQTYGYTF. CDR3 DNA: TGTGCCAGCAGTGAAGCGCTAGGACAGACGTATGGCTACACCTTC. This chain connects TRBV6-1 to TRBJ1-2; TRBD1 might be the D (6 bases). The length of the CDR3 is 15 residues. V was clipped by 0 bases and J by 5 bases, with 13 bases between them. Germline V gene lookup returns CDR1 MNHNS and CDR2 SASEGT.

The rearrangement joins TRBV2 to TRBJ2-7, with TRBD1 matching 8 bases. The CDR3 sequence is 16 residues long. Germline V gene sequence: CDR1 SNHLY, CDR2 FYNNEI. With 7 bases clipped from V and 7 bases from J, the junction kept 18 bases outside the gene matches. CDR3 in DNA: TGTGCCAGCATGCGGTTAGACAGGGGCTCCTACAATGAGCAGTACTTC. The encoded protein is CASMRLDRGSYNEQYF.

The rearrangement joins TRBV28 to TRBJ1-1; TRBD1 aligns across 8 bases. Trimming removed 9 bases from V and 0 bases from J; junction bases left unmatched: 6. The CDR3 sequence is 14 residues long. The germline V gene has CDR1 MDHEN and CDR2 SYDVKM. The CDR3 sequence is CASVTGALNTEAFF. The DNA of the CDR3 is TGTGCCAGTGTGACAGGGGCCCTGAACACTGAAGCTTTCTTT. Complete variable domain (other parts from reference TRBV28 and TRBJ1-1): DVKVTQSSRYLVKRTGEKVFLECVQDMDHENMFWYRQDPGLGLRLIYFSYDVKMKEKGDIPEGYSVSREKKERFSLILESASTNQTSMYLCASVTGALNTEAFFGQGTRLTVV.

The rearrangement uses TRBV28 and TRBJ1-2; D is possibly TRBD1 (6 bases). From germline, CDR1 is MDHEN and CDR2 SYDVKM. This CDR3 contains 12 residues. Trimming took off 8 bases at V and 2 bases at J, with 9 bases between the two ends. The CDR3 reads CASRGQNYGYTF. CDR3 nucleotide sequence: TGTGCCAGCCGCGGACAGAACTATGGCTACACCTTC.

This clonotype was picked up one time. The rearrangement uses TRBV27 and TRBJ2-2, with TRBD2 matching 10 bases. CDR1 and CDR2 (germline): MNHEY, SMNVEV (reference sequence). V shed 5 bases and J 5 bases; nucleotides not matched to a gene: 17. The CDR3 extends over 19 amino acids. CDR3 coding DNA: TGTGCCAGCAGTCCCACGGCCAGCGGGAGGGCCAGGTCAACCGGGGAGCTGTTTTTT. This encodes CASSPTASGRARSTGELFF.

The genes are TRBV9 and TRBJ2-4; a possible D gene is TRBD1 (5 bases). The assigned J gene may be wrong: the sequence end matches TRBJ2-7 better. The germline gives CDR1 SGDLS, CDR2 YYNGEE. The CDR3 loop spans 12 amino acids. CDR3 amino acids: CASSGAGCEQYF. CDR3 bases: TGTGCCAGCAGCGGGGCAGGGTGCGAGCAGTACTTC.

This clonotype has a count of ten or more. The genes are TRBV5-1 and TRBJ2-5; D ambiguous. The CDR3 is 12 amino acids. The germline CDR1 and CDR2 sequences are SGHRS and YFSETQ. Trimming stripped 4 bases from V and 12 bases from J, with 16 bases between. The chain's CDR3 is CASSPLGSGEYF. In DNA form, the CDR3 reads TGCGCCAGCAGCCCGCTAGGTAGTGGTGAGTACTTC.

The chain joins TRBV7-9 to TRBJ2-4; 8 bases fit TRBD1. CDR3 size: 14 residues. From germline, CDR1 is SEHNR and CDR2 FQNEAQ (reference sequence). Trimming at V came to 2 bases and at J to 8 bases, leaving 5 bases not matched to a gene. This CDR3 is CASSLLDRGDIQYF. CDR3 bases: TGTGCCAGCAGCTTACTAGACAGGGGAGACATTCAGTACTTC.

The rearrangement joins TRBV6-5 to TRBJ1-2; D is unclear. The CDR3 has 14 residues. Germline V gives CDR1 MNHEY, CDR2 SVGAGI. The germline V and J ends were trimmed by 5 bases and 4 bases, with 14 bases remaining between them. The CDR3 sequence: CASSQWTGSYGYTF. The DNA of the CDR3 is TGTGCCAGCAGTCAGTGGACGGGGAGCTATGGCTACACCTTC.

The chain links TRBV6-2 or TRBV6-3 to TRBJ2-1; D gene uncertain. V was pared by 2 bases and J by 4 bases, with 6 bases between. There are 13 residues in the CDR3. The germline CDR1 and CDR2 sequences are MNHEY and SVGEGT. The CDR3 DNA reads as TGTGCCAGCAGTTACGAAGTGTACAATGAGCAGTTCTTC. It specifies CASSYEVYNEQFF.

J is TRBJ2-3 and V is TRBV20-1; no clear D. This CDR3 has 11 amino acids. Trimming removed 6 bases from V and 5 bases from J, with 9 bases in between. Germline V lookup: CDR1 DFQATT, CDR2 SNEGSKA (reference sequence). CDR3 residues: CSAAPQDTQYF. The CDR3 DNA sequence: TGCAGTGCCGCCCCGCAAGATACGCAGTATTTT.

This clonotype was counted only a few times. The chain links TRBV6-5 to TRBJ2-4; D tentatively fits TRBD1 or TRBD2 (5 bases each). CDR1 and CDR2 (germline): MNHEY, SVGAGI. The ends were cut back, 6 bases at V and 13 bases at J, with 16 bases in the middle. The CDR3 runs 12 residues. The CDR3: CASSSVQGGQYF. The CDR3, as DNA: TGTGCCAGCAGCTCTGTCCAGGGCGGGCAGTACTTC.

The chain joins TRBV5-1 to TRBJ1-5, with a possible D match to TRBD1 (5 bases). From germline, CDR1 is SGHRS and CDR2 YFSETQ. The CDR3 totals 15 residues. Trimming shortened V by 4 bases and J by 5 bases, and 16 bases separated the two germline ends. CDR3 in DNA: TGCGCCAGCAGCCCGGACCCGGGGGGAGATCAGCCCCAGCATTTT. The encoded protein is CASSPDPGGDQPQHF.

The gene calls are TRBV6-5 and TRBJ2-3; D assignment may be TRBD1 or TRBD2 (6 bases each). CDR1 and CDR2 from the germline V gene are MNHEY and SVGAGI. The CDR3 totals 12 residues. Trimming took 7 bases from V and 7 from J, leaving 12 bases between them. In DNA, the CDR3 is TGTGCCAGCAAGATAGGGGGGAATACGCAGTATTTT. This translates into CASKIGGNTQYF.

This clonotype was seen repeatedly, ten times or more. The V call is TRBV12-3 or TRBV12-4, the J call TRBJ1-6, with D hard to call. This CDR3 comprises 14 residues. The V and J ends lost 2 bases and 8 bases respectively, with 10 bases between them. CDR3 bases: TGTGCCAGCAGTTTACTCGATCCCTATTCACCCCTCCACTTT. Translation: CASSLLDPYSPLHF.

This clonotype occurred many times. One junction end does not reproduce the germline sequence, and a read error may be involved. This chain links TRBV7-7 with TRBJ2-2, with 7 bases aligning to TRBD1. The CDR3 is 14 residues long. The germline V gene has CDR1 SSHAT and CDR2 FNYEAQ (reference sequence). The CDR3 nucleotides are TGTGCTAGCAGCTTACAGGGGCCCACCGGGGAGCTGTTTTTT. Its protein product is CASSLQGPTGELFF.

This clonotype is a singleton in its sample. The chain combines TRBV5-6 with TRBJ2-5; 10 nucleotides match TRBD2. The J call may not be correct, given that the DNA end is closer to TRBJ2-7. From germline, CDR1 is SGHDT and CDR2 YYEEEE. This CDR3 is 16 amino acids long. The CDR3 is CASSPGLAEPWGEQYF. As DNA, the CDR3 is TGTGCCAGCAGCCCAGGACTAGCGGAGCCCTGGGGCGAGCAGTACTTC.

The V gene is TRBV7-2, the J gene TRBJ2-1; D is perhaps TRBD2 (6 bases). CDR3 length: 16 residues. The ends were cut back, 2 bases at V and 6 bases at J, with 17 bases in the middle. Germline V gene data show CDR1 as SGHTA and CDR2 as FQGNSA. The CDR3 nucleotides are TGTGCCAGCAGCTTACAGGCGGGGATCGAGGGCAATGAGCAGTTCTTC. Its translation: CASSLQAGIEGNEQFF.

The chain couples TRBV6-6 to TRBJ2-2; D gene ambiguous. The CDR3 is 13 residues long. In germline, CDR1 is MNHNY, CDR2 SVGAGI (reference sequence). Trimming took 2 bases from V and 5 from J, leaving 6 bases between them. CDR3 in amino acids: CASSYRETGELFF. In DNA form, the CDR3 reads TGTGCCAGCAGTTACAGGGAAACCGGGGAGCTGTTTTTT.